Presented here are 14 T cell receptor beta chains from one specimen sequenced in a study of T cells after yellow fever vaccination. Each CDR3 protein is one row after TCRdb ran MiXCR on the 5' RACE reads. Of some 120,000 distinct CDR3 sequences in the sample, about 15% were seen once. The source material was CD8+ T cells sorted from PBMCs, sampled 5 days after the yellow fever booster vaccination. Source of these receptors: a man aged 18 to 30 who received the YFV17D yellow fever vaccine.

J is TRBJ2-1 and V is TRBV3-1; D call uncertain. Germline V gives CDR1 LGHDT, CDR2 YNNKEL (reference sequence). Trimming cost V 8 bases and J 6 bases, with 17 bases left between them. CDR3 size: 14 residues. CDR3 region: CASGGPKEGNEQFF. The CDR3 DNA reads as TGTGCCAGCGGTGGACCCAAGGAAGGCAATGAGCAGTTCTTC.

This clonotype was observed a few times. This sequence joins TRBV5-1 and TRBJ1-6; 10 nucleotides agree with TRBD1. The junction had 4 bases not matched to a gene; V was cut back by 4 bases and J by 0 bases. In germline, CDR1 is SGHRS, CDR2 YFSETQ. This CDR3 contains 17 residues. The CDR3 DNA is TGCGCCAGCAGCCCGACAGGGGGCCCCTCCTATAATTCACCCCTCCACTTT. Translating gives CASSPTGGPSYNSPLHF.

This clonotype was found a few times. The chain is built from TRBV27 and TRBJ1-2; 7 positions match TRBD1. Germline V gene lookup returns CDR1 MNHEY and CDR2 SMNVEV (reference sequence). The CDR3 is 17 residues long. Trimming at V came to 4 bases and at J to 2 bases, leaving 13 bases not matched to a gene. The CDR3 sequence is CASSWGGTGDSNYGYTF. The CDR3 DNA reads as TGTGCCAGCAGTTGGGGGGGAACAGGGGACAGCAACTATGGCTACACCTTC.

This clonotype was recorded a few times. CDR3 residues: CASVRDRTYEQYF. CDR3 DNA: TGTGCCAGCGTCCGGGACAGGACCTACGAGCAGTACTTC. This chain uses TRBV5-8 with TRBJ2-7, with 8 bases that match TRBD1. Looked up from germline, CDR1 is SGHTS and CDR2 is YDEGEE. CDR3 size: 13 residues. Trimming at V came to 7 bases and at J to 2 bases, leaving 5 bases not matched to a gene.

This clonotype was counted between two and nine times. The chain joins TRBV6-5 to TRBJ1-4; perhaps TRBD1 as D (6 bases). The length of the CDR3 is 15 residues. Germline V gene data show CDR1 as MNHEY and CDR2 as SVGAGI. V gave up 0 bases and J gave up 1 base, with 6 bases separating them. For the CDR3, the DNA is TGTGCCAGCAGTTACTCGGACAGAACTAATGAAAAACTGTTTTTT. It codes for CASSYSDRTNEKLFF.

This clonotype was detected a few times. The chain employs TRBV4-3 and TRBJ1-2; weak D call: TRBD1 (6 bases). The CDR3 covers 15 residues. Trimming shortened V by 3 bases and J by 4 bases, and 15 bases separated the two germline ends. Per germline, CDR1 LGHNA and CDR2 YSLEER. The CDR3 reads CASSHSTGESYGYTF. In nucleotides, the CDR3 is TGCGCCAGCAGCCACTCGACAGGAGAATCCTATGGCTACACCTTC.

This clonotype was detected only a few times. The rearrangement joins TRBV2 to TRBJ2-1; D gene uncertain. The CDR3 extends over 13 amino acids. Germline V gives CDR1 SNHLY, CDR2 FYNNEI. The V end was cut by 4 bases, the J end by 5 bases, with 9 bases between. In DNA form, the CDR3 reads TGTGCCAGCAGTGTATTTAGTAACAATGAGCAGTTCTTC. Residues: CASSVFSNNEQFF.

The rearrangement uses TRBV9 and TRBJ1-2; D is undetermined. This CDR3 comprises 14 residues. Trimming shortened V by 3 bases and J by 4 bases, and 13 bases separated the two germline ends. Germline assignment: CDR1 SGDLS and CDR2 YYNGEE. Here the CDR3 reads CASSATTRIYGYTF. CDR3 bases: TGTGCCAGCAGCGCCACGACGAGAATCTATGGCTACACCTTC.

This clonotype has just a few counts. The chain joins TRBV9 to TRBJ2-7; 9 bases align to TRBD1. Trimming took 0 bases from V and 6 from J; bases not matched to a gene: 4. This CDR3 spans 14 amino acids. CDR1 SGDLS and CDR2 YYNGEE come from the germline V gene. The chain's CDR3 is CASSVGGQGAEQYF. The CDR3 region has the DNA TGTGCCAGCAGCGTAGGGGGACAGGGCGCCGAGCAGTACTTC.

This clonotype came up many times. The V and J genes are TRBV11-2 and TRBJ2-3, with D unclear. The CDR3 consists of 12 residues. The V end was cut by 3 bases, the J end by 6 bases, with 7 bases between. Germline CDR1 and CDR2: SGHAT and FQNNGV. The CDR3 sequence: CASSFSGDTQYF. CDR3 DNA sequence: TGTGCCAGCAGCTTCTCCGGGGATACGCAGTATTTT.

The genes are TRBV5-1 and TRBJ1-1, with D unresolved. The CDR3 runs to 17 residues. CDR1 is SGHRS, CDR2 YFSETQ, per germline. Trimming cost V 2 bases and J 0 bases, with 17 bases left between them. CDR3 amino acids: CASSLGPLGSLNTEAFF. For the CDR3, the DNA is TGCGCCAGCAGCTTAGGCCCTCTGGGCAGCCTGAACACTGAAGCTTTCTTT.

V usage is TRBV6-1 and J usage is TRBJ2-5; TRBD1 agrees at 8 bases. The CDR3 length is 14 residues. CDR1 is MNHNS, CDR2 SASEGT, per germline. V trimming: 6 bases; J trimming: 1 base; junction bases outside the gene matches: 4. The CDR3: CASRRDRLQETQYF. DNA of the CDR3: TGTGCCAGCAGAAGGGACAGGCTCCAAGAGACCCAGTACTTC.

In the case of this clonotype: A read error may produce the germline difference seen at one junction end. The chain combines TRBV7-9 with TRBJ2-3; tentatively, D is TRBD1 (6 bases). The CDR3 totals 18 residues. Germline V lookup: CDR1 SEHNR, CDR2 FQNEAQ (reference sequence). The CDR3 loop is CASSSARQALSFQDTRYF. The CDR3 region has the DNA TGTGCCAGCAGCTCCGCCAGACAGGCATTGTCTTTCCAAGATACGCGGTATTTT.

This clonotype was counted only a few times. The rearrangement links TRBV2 to TRBJ1-5, with a possible D match to TRBD1 (5 bases). This CDR3 is 16 amino acids long. The germline V and J ends were trimmed by 7 bases and 0 bases, with 16 bases remaining between them. Germline lookup yields CDR1 SNHLY and CDR2 FYNNEI. This chain's CDR3 is CASNLDRFHSNQPQHF. CDR3 DNA sequence: TGTGCCAGCAACCTCGACAGATTTCATAGCAATCAGCCCCAGCATTTT.